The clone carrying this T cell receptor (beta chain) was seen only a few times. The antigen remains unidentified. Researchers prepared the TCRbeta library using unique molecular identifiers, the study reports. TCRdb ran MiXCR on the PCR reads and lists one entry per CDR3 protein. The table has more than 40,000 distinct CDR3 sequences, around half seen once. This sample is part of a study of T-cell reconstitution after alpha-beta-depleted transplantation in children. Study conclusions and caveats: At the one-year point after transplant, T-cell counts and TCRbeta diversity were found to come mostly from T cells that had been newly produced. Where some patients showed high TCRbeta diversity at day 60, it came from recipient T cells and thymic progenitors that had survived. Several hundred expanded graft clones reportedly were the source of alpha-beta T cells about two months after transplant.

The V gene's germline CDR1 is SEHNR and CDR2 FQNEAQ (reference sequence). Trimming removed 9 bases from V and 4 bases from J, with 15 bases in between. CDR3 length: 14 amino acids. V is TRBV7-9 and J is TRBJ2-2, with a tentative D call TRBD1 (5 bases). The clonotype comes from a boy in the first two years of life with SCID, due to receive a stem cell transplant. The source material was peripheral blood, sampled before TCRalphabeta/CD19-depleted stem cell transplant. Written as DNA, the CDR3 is TGTGCCAGTCCAGGGCCTCGAGGCACCGGGGAGCTGTTTTTT. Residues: CASPGPRGTGELFF.